The 20 T cell receptor beta chains given below trace back to one sample, sequenced in a study of cytomegalovirus exposure and HLA in healthy donors. Repertoires were generated with immunoSEQ multiplex PCR, while TCRdb's copy carries only in-frame clones and drops some. The sample consists of some 170,000 clones, around nine tenths of them appearing once. The sample comprised PBMCs. All receptors derive from a woman younger than 35 in good health and CMV-seropositive.

This chain joins TRBV19 and TRBJ2-7; 8 bases are shared with TRBD2. Germline trimming cut 3 bases from V and 0 bases from J; bases unmatched to any gene: 4. The germline gives CDR1 LNHDA, CDR2 SQIVND (reference sequence). The CDR3 extends over 15 amino acids. In DNA form, the CDR3 reads TGTGCCAGTAGTATCAAGGGGACTAGCTCCTACGAGCAGTACTTC. Translation: CASSIKGTSSYEQYF.

This sequence joins TRBV9 and TRBJ2-7, with D perhaps matching TRBD2 (6 bases). The CDR3 consists of 14 residues. The germline V and J ends were trimmed by 4 bases and 3 bases, with 14 bases remaining between them. Germline lookup yields CDR1 SGDLS and CDR2 YYNGEE. CDR3 amino acids: CASSPRDLGYEQYF. The CDR3 bases are TGTGCCAGCAGCCCAAGGGACTTGGGCTACGAGCAGTACTTC.

The chain recombines TRBV14 with TRBJ2-7, with 10 bases aligning to TRBD2. Germline loops: CDR1 SGHDN, CDR2 FVKESK. The CDR3 runs 18 residues. After removal of 3 bases from V and 3 bases from J, the junction contained 14 bases not matched to a gene. CDR3 residues: CASSQEGLSSGSYYEQYF. DNA of the CDR3: TGTGCCAGCAGCCAGGAGGGGCTGTCTAGCGGGAGCTACTACGAGCAGTACTTC.

This chain uses TRBV10-2 with TRBJ2-3; D is perhaps TRBD2 (5 bases). V was cut by 5 bases and J by 1 base, with 10 bases left in between. Germline CDR1 reads WSHSY; CDR2 reads SAAADI. This CDR3 contains 14 residues. CDR3 sequence: CASSLSGGTDTQYF. In DNA form, the CDR3 reads TGCGCCAGCAGTCTCTCCGGGGGCACAGATACGCAGTATTTT.

In its sample, this clone was seen a few times. Here the CDR3 DNA reads TGTGCCATCAGTGACCGAGAGAACACTGAAGCTTTCTTT. Translation: CAISDRENTEAFF. This chain uses TRBV10-3 with TRBJ1-1, with unresolved D. The CDR3 length is 13 residues. Trimming took off 3 bases at V and 1 base at J, with 6 bases between the two ends. Looked up from germline, CDR1 is ENHRY and CDR2 is SYGVKD.

The rearrangement uses TRBV10-3 and TRBJ1-1, with D tentatively TRBD1 (5 bases). Germline V CDR1 and CDR2: ENHRY, SYGVKD. The CDR3 runs to 14 residues. Trimming took 2 bases from V and 1 from J, leaving 8 bases between them. The CDR3: CAISESRENTEAFF. Here the CDR3 DNA reads TGTGCCATCAGTGAGAGCAGGGAGAACACTGAAGCTTTCTTT.

V and J are TRBV19 and TRBJ1-1; 9 nucleotides match TRBD1. Germline V CDR1 and CDR2: LNHDA, SQIVND (reference sequence). The CDR3 is made up of 16 amino acids. V was pared by 2 bases and J by 3 bases, with 7 bases of the junction left unmatched. The chain's CDR3 is CASSITGGAVYTEAFF. CDR3 DNA: TGTGCCAGTAGTATAACAGGGGGCGCGGTGTACACTGAAGCTTTCTTT.

The chain employs TRBV9 and TRBJ1-2; 9 bases map to TRBD1. There are 16 residues in the CDR3. CDR1 is SGDLS, CDR2 YYNGEE, per germline. Trimming at V came to 0 bases and at J to 4 bases, leaving 7 bases not matched to a gene. The CDR3, as DNA: TGTGCCAGCAGCGTAGTGGGCGGGACAGGGCTCTATGGCTACACCTTC. Its translation is CASSVVGGTGLYGYTF.

This clone was seen a few times. CDR3 nucleotide sequence: TGTGCCAGCAGCTTAGCGACAGGGAGGAACACTGAAGCTTTCTTT. Protein: CASSLATGRNTEAFF. The chain has TRBV7-9 and TRBJ1-1; 7 bases map to TRBD1. In germline, CDR1 is SEHNR, CDR2 FQNEAQ (reference sequence). The CDR3 is 15 residues long. With 0 bases clipped from V and 1 base from J, the junction kept 2 bases outside the gene matches.

The chain uses TRBV27 and TRBJ1-1; 7 bases align to TRBD1. This CDR3 has 14 residues. Trimming cost V 2 bases and J 11 bases; bases outside gene matches: 11. The germline CDR1 and CDR2 sequences are MNHEY and SMNVEV (reference sequence). The CDR3 DNA sequence: TGTGCCAGCAGTTTAGCGTCAGGGGGGTTCGGGGCTTTCTTT. Translated, it gives CASSLASGGFGAFF.

The gene calls are TRBV5-6 and TRBJ2-3; D not resolved. The CDR3 runs to 15 residues. The germline V and J ends were trimmed by 0 bases and 2 bases, with 10 bases remaining between them. From germline, CDR1 is SGHDT and CDR2 YYEEEE. The CDR3 DNA is TGTGCCAGCAGCTTGGAGGAGTACTACACAGATACGCAGTATTTT. Protein product: CASSLEEYYTDTQYF.

The genes are TRBV15 and TRBJ1-5; a possible D gene is TRBD1 (6 bases). CDR1 and CDR2 from the germline V gene are LNHNV and YYDKDF (reference sequence). CDR3 length: 15 residues. V lost 0 bases to trimming and J lost 6 bases, with 12 bases between them. The CDR3, as DNA: TGTGCCACCAGCAGAGATACAGGGAGTGTTCAGCCCCAGCATTTT. This gives the protein CATSRDTGSVQPQHF.

The CDR3 coding sequence is TGTGCCATCAAGGTCCAGGGATTCGGCTACACCTTC. Residues: CAIKVQGFGYTF. This chain links TRBV10-3 with TRBJ1-2, with TRBD1 as a possible D gene (5 bases). Trimming left V 7 bases short and J 8 bases short, with 14 bases between. The CDR3 is 12 amino acids. Germline lookup yields CDR1 ENHRY and CDR2 SYGVKD.

The CDR3 spells CASSTRSTGEETQYF. The CDR3 nucleotides read TGCGCCAGCAGCACCCGATCGACCGGAGAGGAGACCCAGTACTTC. This chain uses TRBV4-1 with TRBJ2-5; D unclear. Per germline, CDR1 MGHRA and CDR2 YSYEKL. Between the trimmed V and J ends, which lost 5 bases and 5 bases, there was a span of 18 bases. This CDR3 is 15 amino acids long.

The rearrangement joins TRBV19 to TRBJ2-1; perhaps TRBD2 as D (5 bases). The CDR3 runs to 14 residues. The germline V gene encodes CDR1 LNHDA and CDR2 SQIVND (reference sequence). V lost 3 bases and J 3 bases, leaving 9 bases between the germline ends. The chain's CDR3 is CASSISSIYNEQFF. In nucleotides, the CDR3 is TGTGCCAGTAGTATTTCTAGCATCTACAATGAGCAGTTCTTC.

The V and J genes are TRBV6-5 and TRBJ2-2; D possibly corresponds to TRBD1 (6 bases). V lost 8 bases and J lost 3, with 16 bases in between. Germline CDR1 reads MNHEY; CDR2 reads SVGAGI. The CDR3 totals 15 residues. The CDR3 is CASGEGTFYTGELFF. DNA of the CDR3: TGTGCCAGCGGCGAAGGGACATTCTACACCGGGGAGCTGTTTTTT.

This chain connects TRBV25-1 to TRBJ1-2; a possible D gene is TRBD1 (6 bases). Germline CDR1 reads MGHDK; CDR2 reads SYGVNS. Trimming cost V 3 bases and J 7 bases, with 12 bases left between them. The length of the CDR3 is 13 residues. The CDR3 DNA is TGTGCCAGCAGTGATACAGGGAGGGCTGGCTACACCTTC. The encoded protein is CASSDTGRAGYTF.

This clone was detected many times. The V call is TRBV6-4, the J call TRBJ2-2; 9 bases fit TRBD1. Per the germline V gene, CDR1 is MRHNA and CDR2 is SNTAGT. V was clipped by 4 bases and J by 3 bases; unmatched bases: 0. The CDR3 is 14 residues long. This CDR3 is CASSGTGDTGELFF. The DNA of the CDR3 is TGTGCCAGCAGTGGGACAGGGGACACCGGGGAGCTGTTTTTT.

V is TRBV10-2 and J is TRBJ2-1; 9 bases align to TRBD2. The length of the CDR3 is 14 residues. The germline CDR1 and CDR2 sequences are WSHSY and SAAADI. J gave up 0 bases and V 8 bases, and 2 bases lay outside the gene matches. The CDR3 DNA follows: TGCGCCAGCGTTAGCGGGGGCTCCTACAATGAGCAGTTCTTC. Translation gives CASVSGGSYNEQFF.

The rearrangement joins TRBV7-2 to TRBJ1-1; a possible D gene is TRBD1 (5 bases). V lost 4 bases and J lost 4, with 13 bases in between. CDR1 is SGHTA, CDR2 FQGNSA, per germline. The CDR3 is 14 residues long. The CDR3 is CASSWSGEGTEAFF. The CDR3 coding sequence is TGTGCCAGCAGCTGGTCGGGGGAGGGCACTGAAGCTTTCTTT.